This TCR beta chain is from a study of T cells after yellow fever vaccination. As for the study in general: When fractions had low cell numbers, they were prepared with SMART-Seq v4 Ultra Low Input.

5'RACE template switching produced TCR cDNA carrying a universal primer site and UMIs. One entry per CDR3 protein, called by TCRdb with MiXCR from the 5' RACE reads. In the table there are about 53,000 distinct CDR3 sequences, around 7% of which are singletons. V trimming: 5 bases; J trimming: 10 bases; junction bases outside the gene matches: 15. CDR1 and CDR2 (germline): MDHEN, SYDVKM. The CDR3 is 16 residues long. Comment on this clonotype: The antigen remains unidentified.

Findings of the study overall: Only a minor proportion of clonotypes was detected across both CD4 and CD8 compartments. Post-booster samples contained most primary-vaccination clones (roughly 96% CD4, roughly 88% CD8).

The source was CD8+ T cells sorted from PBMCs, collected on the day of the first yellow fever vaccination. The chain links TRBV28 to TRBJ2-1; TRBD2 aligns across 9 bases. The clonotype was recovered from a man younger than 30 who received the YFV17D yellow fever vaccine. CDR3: CASSARRGGALDEQFF. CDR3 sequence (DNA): TGTGCCAGCAGTGCACGCCGCGGGGGGGCCTTAGACGAGCAGTTCTTC.